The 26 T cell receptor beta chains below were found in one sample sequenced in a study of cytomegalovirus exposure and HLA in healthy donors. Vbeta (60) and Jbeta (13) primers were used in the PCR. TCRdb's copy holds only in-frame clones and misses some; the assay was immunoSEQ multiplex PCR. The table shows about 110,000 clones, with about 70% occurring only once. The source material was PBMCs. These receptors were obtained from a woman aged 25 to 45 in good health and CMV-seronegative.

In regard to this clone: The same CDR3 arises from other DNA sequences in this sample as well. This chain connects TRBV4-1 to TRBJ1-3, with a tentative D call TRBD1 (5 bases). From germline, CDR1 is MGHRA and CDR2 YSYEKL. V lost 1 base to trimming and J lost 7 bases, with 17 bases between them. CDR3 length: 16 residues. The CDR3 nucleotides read TGCGCCAGCAGCCAAGCCCTTCGGAGGGACGGGAACACCATATATTTT. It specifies CASSQALRRDGNTIYF.

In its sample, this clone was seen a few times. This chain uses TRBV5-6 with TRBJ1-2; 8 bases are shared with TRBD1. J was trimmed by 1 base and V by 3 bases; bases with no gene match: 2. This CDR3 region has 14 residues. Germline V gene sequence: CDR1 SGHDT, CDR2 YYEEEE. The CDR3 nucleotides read TGTGCCAGCAGCTCCGGACAGGGTAACTATGGCTACACCTTC. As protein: CASSSGQGNYGYTF.

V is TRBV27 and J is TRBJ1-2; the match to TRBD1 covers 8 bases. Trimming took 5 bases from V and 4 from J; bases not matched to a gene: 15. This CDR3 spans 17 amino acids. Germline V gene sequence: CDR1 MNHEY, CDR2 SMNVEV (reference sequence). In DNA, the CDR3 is TGTGCCAGCAGTACCCTCACCGGGACAGGCGTCTTCTATGGCTACACCTTC. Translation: CASSTLTGTGVFYGYTF.

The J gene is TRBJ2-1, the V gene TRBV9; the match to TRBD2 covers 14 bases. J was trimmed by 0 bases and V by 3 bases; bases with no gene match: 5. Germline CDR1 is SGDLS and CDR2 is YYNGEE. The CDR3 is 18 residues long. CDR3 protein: CASSETSGGALSYNEQFF. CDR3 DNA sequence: TGTGCCAGCAGCGAGACTAGCGGGGGGGCTCTCTCCTACAATGAGCAGTTCTTC. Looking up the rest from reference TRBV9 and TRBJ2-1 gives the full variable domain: DSGVTQTPKHLITATGQRVTLRCSPRSGDLSVYWYQQSLDQGLQFLIQYYNGEERAKGNILERFSAQQFPDLHSELNLSSLELGDSALYFCASSETSGGALSYNEQFFGPGTRLTVL.

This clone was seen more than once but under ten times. Here the CDR3 reads CASSLDTRTGKGYTF. The CDR3 DNA sequence: TGTGCCAGCAGCCTCGATACGAGGACAGGGAAGGGCTACACCTTC. The rearrangement joins TRBV11-3 to TRBJ1-2; TRBD1 aligns across 8 bases. Germline V CDR1 and CDR2: SGHNT, YENEEA. Germline trimming cut 5 bases from V and 8 bases from J; bases unmatched to any gene: 13. The CDR3 is 15 amino acids.

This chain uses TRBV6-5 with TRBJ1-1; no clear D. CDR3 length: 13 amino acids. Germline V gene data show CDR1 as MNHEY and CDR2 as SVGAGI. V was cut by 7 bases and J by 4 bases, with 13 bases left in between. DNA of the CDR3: TGTGCCAGCATACTACCTGTAGGCACTGAAGCTTTCTTT. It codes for CASILPVGTEAFF.

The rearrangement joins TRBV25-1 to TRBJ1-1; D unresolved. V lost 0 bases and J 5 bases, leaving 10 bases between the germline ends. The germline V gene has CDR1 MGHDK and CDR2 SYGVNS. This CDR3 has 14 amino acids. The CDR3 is CASSEYGRRTEAFF. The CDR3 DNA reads TGTGCCAGCAGTGAATACGGGAGGAGGACTGAAGCTTTCTTT.

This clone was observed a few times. The CDR3 is CASSILGQVLDGYTF. CDR3 sequence (DNA): TGTGCCAGTAGTATACTGGGACAGGTCCTTGATGGCTACACCTTC. The chain combines TRBV19 with TRBJ1-2, with 8 nucleotides matching TRBD1. Looked up from germline, CDR1 is LNHDA and CDR2 is SQIVND (reference sequence). Trimming at V came to 2 bases and at J to 6 bases, leaving 8 bases not matched to a gene. The CDR3 runs to 15 residues.

The CDR3 bases are TGTGCCAGCCACACGCCGAACACCGGGGAGCTGTTTTTT. Translated, it gives CASHTPNTGELFF. The rearrangement links TRBV18 to TRBJ2-2, with D unresolved. The CDR3 runs to 13 residues. CDR1 is KGHSH and CDR2 is LQKENI in the germline V gene. Trimming left V 8 bases short and J 0 bases short, with 7 bases between. Complete variable domain (other parts from reference TRBV18 and TRBJ2-2): NAGVMQNPRHLVRRRGQEARLRCSPMKGHSHVYWYRQLPEEGLKFMVYLQKENIIDESGMPKERFSAEFPKEGPSILRIQQVVRGDSAAYFCASHTPNTGELFFGEGSRLTVL.

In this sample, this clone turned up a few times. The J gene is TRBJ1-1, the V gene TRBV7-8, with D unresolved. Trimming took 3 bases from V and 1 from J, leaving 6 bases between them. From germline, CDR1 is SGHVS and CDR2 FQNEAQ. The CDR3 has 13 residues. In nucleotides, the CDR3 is TGTGCCAGCAGCTTGGAGCCGAACACTGAAGCTTTCTTT. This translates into CASSLEPNTEAFF.

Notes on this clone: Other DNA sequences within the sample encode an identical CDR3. CDR3 nucleotide sequence: TGTGCCAGCAGCCTACAGGGAACTGAAGCTTTCTTT. Translation: CASSLQGTEAFF. This sequence joins TRBV11-3 and TRBJ1-1, with D tentatively TRBD1 (6 bases). Trimming removed 5 bases from V and 5 bases from J, with 9 bases in between. Germline CDR1 SGHNT, CDR2 YENEEA. This CDR3 comprises 12 residues.

CDR3 residues: CAWSPTGRGSYGYTF. The CDR3 DNA reads as TGTGCCTGGAGTCCTACGGGCAGGGGAAGCTATGGCTACACCTTC. The chain is built from TRBV30 and TRBJ1-2, with D possibly matching TRBD1 (6 bases). Germline V gives CDR1 GTSNPN, CDR2 SVGIG (reference sequence). The V gene lost 2 bases and the J gene lost 4 bases, with 17 bases spanning the gap. This CDR3 region has 15 residues.

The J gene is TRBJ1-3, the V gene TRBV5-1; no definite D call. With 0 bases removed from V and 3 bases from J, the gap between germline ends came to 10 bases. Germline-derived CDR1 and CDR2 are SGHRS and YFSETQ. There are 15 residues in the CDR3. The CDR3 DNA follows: TGCGCCAGCAGCTTGGCAGGAGGGAATGGAAACACCATATATTTT. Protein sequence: CASSLAGGNGNTIYF. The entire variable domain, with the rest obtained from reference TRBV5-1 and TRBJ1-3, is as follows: KAGVTQTPRYLIKTRGQQVTLSCSPISGHRSVSWYQQTPGQGLQFLFEYFSETQRNKGNFPGRFSGRQFSNSRSEMNVSTLELGDSALYLCASSLAGGNGNTIYFGEGSWLTVV.

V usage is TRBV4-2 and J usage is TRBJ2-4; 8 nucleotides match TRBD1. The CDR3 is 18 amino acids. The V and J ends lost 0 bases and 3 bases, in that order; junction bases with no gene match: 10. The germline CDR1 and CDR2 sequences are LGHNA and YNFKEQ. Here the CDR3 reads CASSQDWAGGAGKNIQYF. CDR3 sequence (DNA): TGTGCCAGCAGCCAAGATTGGGCAGGGGGCGCCGGCAAAAACATTCAGTACTTC.

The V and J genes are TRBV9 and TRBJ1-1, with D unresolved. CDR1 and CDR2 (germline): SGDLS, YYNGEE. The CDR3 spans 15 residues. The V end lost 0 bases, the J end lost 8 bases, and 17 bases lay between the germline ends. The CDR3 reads CASSVELLAGDEAFF. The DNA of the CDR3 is TGTGCCAGCAGCGTAGAGCTTTTGGCCGGAGACGAAGCTTTCTTT.

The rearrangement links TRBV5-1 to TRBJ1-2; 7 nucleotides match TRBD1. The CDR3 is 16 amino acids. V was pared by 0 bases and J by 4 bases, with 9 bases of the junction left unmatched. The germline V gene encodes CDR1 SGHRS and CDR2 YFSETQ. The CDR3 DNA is TGCGCCAGCAGCTTGGCCGAAGACAGGGTCCCCTATGGCTACACCTTC. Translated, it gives CASSLAEDRVPYGYTF.

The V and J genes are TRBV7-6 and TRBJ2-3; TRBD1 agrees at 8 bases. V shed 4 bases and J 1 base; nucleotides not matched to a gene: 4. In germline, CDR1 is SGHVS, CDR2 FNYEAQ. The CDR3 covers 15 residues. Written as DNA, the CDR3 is TGTGCCAGCAGCTCCGGACAGGGAGGCACAGATACGCAGTATTTT. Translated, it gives CASSSGQGGTDTQYF.

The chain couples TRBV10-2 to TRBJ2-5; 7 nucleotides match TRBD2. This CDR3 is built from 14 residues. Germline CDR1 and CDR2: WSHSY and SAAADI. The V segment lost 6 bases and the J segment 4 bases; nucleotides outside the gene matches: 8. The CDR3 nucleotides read TGCGCCAGCAGCTTAGGACTAGTTCCAGAGACCCAGTACTTC. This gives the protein CASSLGLVPETQYF.

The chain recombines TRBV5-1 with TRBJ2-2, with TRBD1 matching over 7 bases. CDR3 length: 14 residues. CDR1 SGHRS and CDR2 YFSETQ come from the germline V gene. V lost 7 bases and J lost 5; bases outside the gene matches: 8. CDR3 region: CASSRQGETGELFF. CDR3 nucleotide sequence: TGCGCCAGCTCCCGACAGGGAGAGACCGGGGAGCTGTTTTTT.

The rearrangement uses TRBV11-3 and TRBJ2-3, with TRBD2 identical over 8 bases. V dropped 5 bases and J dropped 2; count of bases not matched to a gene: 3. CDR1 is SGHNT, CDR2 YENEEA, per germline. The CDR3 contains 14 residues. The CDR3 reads CASSMRGATDTQYF. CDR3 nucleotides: TGTGCCAGCAGCATGCGGGGGGCCACAGATACGCAGTATTTT. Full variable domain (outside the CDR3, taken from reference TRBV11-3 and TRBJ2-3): EAGVVQSPRYKIIEKKQPVAFWCNPISGHNTLYWYLQNLGQGPELLIRYENEEAVDDSQLPKDRFSAERLKGVDSTLKIQPAELGDSAVYLCASSMRGATDTQYFGPGTRLTVL.

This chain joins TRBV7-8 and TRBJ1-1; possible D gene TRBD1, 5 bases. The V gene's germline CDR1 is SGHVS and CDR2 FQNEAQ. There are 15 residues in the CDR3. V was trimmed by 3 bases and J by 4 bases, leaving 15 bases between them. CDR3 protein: CASSLGSGKGTEAFF. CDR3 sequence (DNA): TGTGCCAGCAGCTTGGGGTCAGGGAAAGGCACTGAAGCTTTCTTT.

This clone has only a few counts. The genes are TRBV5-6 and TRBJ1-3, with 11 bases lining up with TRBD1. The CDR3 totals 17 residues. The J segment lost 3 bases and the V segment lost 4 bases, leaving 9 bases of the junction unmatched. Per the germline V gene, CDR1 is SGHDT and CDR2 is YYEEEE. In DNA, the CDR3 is TGTGCCAGCAGCCTTACCCCCGGGACAGGGGGTGGAAACACCATATATTTT. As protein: CASSLTPGTGGGNTIYF.

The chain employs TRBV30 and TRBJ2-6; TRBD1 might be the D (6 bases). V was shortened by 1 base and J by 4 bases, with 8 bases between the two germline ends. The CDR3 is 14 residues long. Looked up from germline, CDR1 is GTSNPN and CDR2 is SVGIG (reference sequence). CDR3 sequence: CAWSGGLGANVLTF. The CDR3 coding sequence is TGTGCCTGGAGTGGGGGGCTCGGGGCCAACGTCCTGACTTTC.

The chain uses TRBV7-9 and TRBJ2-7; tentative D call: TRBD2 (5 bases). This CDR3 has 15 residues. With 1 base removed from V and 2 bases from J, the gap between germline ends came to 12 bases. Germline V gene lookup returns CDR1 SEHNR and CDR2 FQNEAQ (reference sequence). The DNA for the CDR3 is TGTGCCAGCAGCTTAGGACCAGCGGAGGCCTACGAGCAGTACTTC. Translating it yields CASSLGPAEAYEQYF.

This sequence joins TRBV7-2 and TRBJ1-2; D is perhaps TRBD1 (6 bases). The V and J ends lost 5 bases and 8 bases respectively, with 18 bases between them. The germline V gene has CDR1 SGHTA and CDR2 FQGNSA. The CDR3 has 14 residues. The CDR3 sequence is CASSVQNWDIGYTF. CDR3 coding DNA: TGTGCCAGCAGCGTTCAGAATTGGGACATCGGCTACACCTTC.

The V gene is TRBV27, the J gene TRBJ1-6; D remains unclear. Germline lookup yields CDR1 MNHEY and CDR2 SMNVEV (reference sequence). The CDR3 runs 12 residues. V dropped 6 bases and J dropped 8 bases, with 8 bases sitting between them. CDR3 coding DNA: TGTGCCAGCAGCCCCGGGTATTCACCCCTCCACTTT. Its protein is CASSPGYSPLHF.